The 3 T cell receptor beta chains in this list originate from one sample, sequenced in a study of chemoradiotherapy in HPV16-positive cancers. The table came from immunoSEQ multiplex PCR; TCRdb's copy has only in-frame clones and leaves some out. This table has some 6,200 clones, 86% appearing once. Sample: tumor tissue, taken from a patient who underwent chemoradiotherapy. These receptors originate from a human donor with HPV-associated anogenital cancer.

This clone came up a few times. The chain links TRBV29-1 to TRBJ1-1, with D perhaps TRBD1 (5 bases). Germline V gene sequence: CDR1 SQVTM, CDR2 ANQGSEA. Trimming removed 5 bases at V and 4 bases at J, with 14 bases between. The CDR3 runs 13 residues. The CDR3 is CSVTRAGGTEAFF. DNA for the CDR3: TGCAGCGTTACACGTGCGGGGGGCACTGAAGCTTTCTTT.

The chain is built from TRBV19 and TRBJ1-1; D is unclear. V was pared by 5 bases and J by 5 bases, with 6 bases between. The CDR3 loop spans 11 amino acids. Germline assignment: CDR1 LNHDA and CDR2 SQIVND (reference sequence). The CDR3: CASSQQTEAFF. DNA of the CDR3: TGTGCCAGTAGTCAGCAAACTGAAGCTTTCTTT.

This chain links TRBV11-2 with TRBJ2-1; no clear D. Trimming removed 6 bases at V and 9 bases at J, with 9 bases between. This CDR3 is 11 amino acids long. Germline V gives CDR1 SGHAT, CDR2 FQNNGV. CDR3 in DNA: TGTGCCAGCAGAACTGGGGTTGAGCAGTTCTTC. Translating it yields CASRTGVEQFF.